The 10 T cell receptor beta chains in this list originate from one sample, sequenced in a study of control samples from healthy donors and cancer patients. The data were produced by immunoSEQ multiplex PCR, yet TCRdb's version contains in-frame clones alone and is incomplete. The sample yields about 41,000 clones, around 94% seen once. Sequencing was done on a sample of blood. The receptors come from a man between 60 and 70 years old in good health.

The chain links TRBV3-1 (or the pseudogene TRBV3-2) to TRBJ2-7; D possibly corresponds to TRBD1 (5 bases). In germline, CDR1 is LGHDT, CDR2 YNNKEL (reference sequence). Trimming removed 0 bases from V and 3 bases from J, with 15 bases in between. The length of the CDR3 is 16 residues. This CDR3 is CASSQDSMDKIYEQYF. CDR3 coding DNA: TGTGCCAGCAGCCAAGATTCGATGGACAAGATCTACGAGCAGTACTTC.

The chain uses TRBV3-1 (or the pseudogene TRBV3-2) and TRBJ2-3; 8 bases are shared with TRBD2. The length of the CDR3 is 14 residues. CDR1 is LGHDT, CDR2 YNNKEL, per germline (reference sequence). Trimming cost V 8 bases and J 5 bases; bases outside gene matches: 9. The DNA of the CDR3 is TGTGCCAGCGCCATCGGGAGGGCAAAAGATACGCAGTATTTT. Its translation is CASAIGRAKDTQYF.

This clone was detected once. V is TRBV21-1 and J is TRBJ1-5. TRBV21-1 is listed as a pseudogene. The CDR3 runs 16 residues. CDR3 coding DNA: TGTGCCAGCATCGCCTTTGGGCAGAGGTTAAATCAGCCCCAGCATTTT. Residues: CASIAFGQRLNQPQHF.

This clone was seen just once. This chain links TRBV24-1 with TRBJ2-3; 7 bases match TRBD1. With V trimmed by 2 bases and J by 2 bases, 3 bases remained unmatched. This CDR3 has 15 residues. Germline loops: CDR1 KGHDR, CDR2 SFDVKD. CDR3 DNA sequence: TGTGCCACCAGTGATTCCGGACAGGCCACAGATACGCAGTATTTT. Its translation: CATSDSGQATDTQYF.

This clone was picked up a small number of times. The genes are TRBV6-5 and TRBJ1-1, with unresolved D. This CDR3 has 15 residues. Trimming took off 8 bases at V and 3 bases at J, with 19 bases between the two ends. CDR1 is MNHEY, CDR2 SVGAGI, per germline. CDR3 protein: CASPPLQRPYTEAFF. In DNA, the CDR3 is TGTGCCAGCCCCCCTTTACAGCGACCATACACTGAAGCTTTCTTT.

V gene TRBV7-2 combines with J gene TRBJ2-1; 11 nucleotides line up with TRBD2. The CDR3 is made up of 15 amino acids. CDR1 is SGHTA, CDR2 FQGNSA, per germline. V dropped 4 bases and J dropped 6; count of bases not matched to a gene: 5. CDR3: CASSSYSGRGNEQFF. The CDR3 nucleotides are TGTGCCAGCAGCTCCTATAGCGGGAGGGGCAATGAGCAGTTCTTC.

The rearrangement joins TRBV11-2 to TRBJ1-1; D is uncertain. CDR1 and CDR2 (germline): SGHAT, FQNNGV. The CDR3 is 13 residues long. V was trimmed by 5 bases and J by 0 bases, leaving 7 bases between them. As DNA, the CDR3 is TGTGCCAGCAGCCGGTCGGTGAACACTGAAGCTTTCTTT. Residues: CASSRSVNTEAFF.

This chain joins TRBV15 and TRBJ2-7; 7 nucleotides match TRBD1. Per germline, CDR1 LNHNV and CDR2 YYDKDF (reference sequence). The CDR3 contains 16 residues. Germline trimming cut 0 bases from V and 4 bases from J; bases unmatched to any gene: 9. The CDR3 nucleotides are TGTGCCACCAGCAGAGAACAGGGGACCATTATATACGAGCAGTACTTC. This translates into CATSREQGTIIYEQYF.

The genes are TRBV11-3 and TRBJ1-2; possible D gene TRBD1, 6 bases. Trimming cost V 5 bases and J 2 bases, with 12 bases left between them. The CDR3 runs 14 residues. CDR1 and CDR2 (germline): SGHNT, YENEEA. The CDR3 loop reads CASSSTGWNYGYTF. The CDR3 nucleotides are TGTGCCAGCAGCAGTACAGGGTGGAACTATGGCTACACCTTC.

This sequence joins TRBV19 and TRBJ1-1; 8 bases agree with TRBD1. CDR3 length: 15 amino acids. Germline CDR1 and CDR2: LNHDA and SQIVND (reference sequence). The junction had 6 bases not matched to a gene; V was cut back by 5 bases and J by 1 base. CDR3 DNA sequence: TGTGCCAGTAGTCCCTGGACAGGGACGAACACTGAAGCTTTCTTT. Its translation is CASSPWTGTNTEAFF.